Here is one T cell receptor (beta chain) with its context. This clonotype was detected once. The antigen this receptor binds is unknown. The input lacks base qualities; no much larger clone sits a single base away. One read offers little support. As encoded in the germline V gene (reference sequence), CDR1 is DFQATT while CDR2 is SNEGSKA. Inclusive of the bounding cysteine and phenylalanine, the CDR3 is 13 residues long. Only the CDR3 region is kept as DNA, spanning 39 bases read in frame from base 1. Trimming costs V 5 bases and J 7 bases, and their ends lie 14 bases apart. The data were taken from a study of CD8+CD57+ T cells in acquired aplastic anemia (dated by TCRdb to between 2017 and 2018). Study-wide context: Extracted DNA from sorted CD4+ and CD8+ cells averaged about 3 ug, ranging from about 0.17 to 27.4 ug. CD8+CD57+ expansion was defined as frequency above the mean frequency observed in healthy subjects.

What the authors observed across the whole study: No significant difference in CD8+ Simpson's diversity was found between patients and healthy controls (P=0.060). Twenty-nine CD8+ CDR3 sequences were found to be shared between patients and controls, but these sequences appeared to be highly expressed in patients and within the immunodominant clones of the patients.

Genomic DNA was used as template for profiling of TCR beta VDJ combinations and CDR3 sequences. TCR repertoire sequencing was run on an Illumina HiSeq 2000. The study's own analysis went as follows. Repertoires were assessed using TRBV/TRBJ rearrangement plots, CDR3 size and DJ length profiles, and Simpson's diversity index. The most abundant DNA sequence in the deep sequencing data was defined as the immunodominant clone. CDR3 amino acid sequences were screened for sharing across subjects and were compared with published repertoires and the VDJdb database. TCRdb reprocessing: public reads trimmed at Q25 with fastp, clones called with MiXCR, in-frame beta chains kept. Entries that share a CDR3 protein sequence are merged under the most common genes and DNA. None of the V and J calls come from the authors' own analysis; TCRdb made them. Within this sample are around 180,000 distinct CDR3 sequences, with 45% to 60% of them counted one time only. The ten biggest clones cover 10% to 15% of the sample.

Flow cytometry had shown CD8+CD57+ cell expansion in the patients selected for sequencing. Severe acquired aplastic anemia was diagnosed in all patients according to International Study of Aplastic Anemia and Agranulocytosis and Camitta criteria. Patients had received no therapy at the time of blood sampling. The study deep-sequenced TCR repertoires of sorted CD4+ and CD8+ blood T cells from severe aplastic anemia patients and healthy subjects. In the USA, patient enrollment took place under clinicaltrials.gov protocols 00001620, 01623167, 00001397, 00071045, 00081523 and 00961064. Ficoll-Paque density gradient centrifugation was used to isolate peripheral blood mononuclear cells. Before DNA was extracted, CD4+ and CD8+ T cells were sorted using either FACS or magnetic beads.

The sequence derives from a human donor with aplastic anemia. The material sequenced was sorted CD4+, CD8+, or CD8+CD57+ T cells (not recorded which) from PBMCs. This chain joins TRBV20-1 to TRBJ1-4; TRBD1 is a possible D gene, resting on 6 matching bases. The CDR3 corresponds to CSASGDRLEKLFF. The DNA sequence is TGCAGTGCTTCAGGGGATCGTCTTGAAAAACTGTTTTTT.